This T cell receptor (beta chain) was sequenced for a study of shared clonotypes between healthy human individuals. Splitting of each subset's genomic DNA was done evenly across several immunoSEQ plates. Only in-frame clones appear in the TCRdb table, and some are missing; sequencing was by immunoSEQ multiplex PCR. The table has more than 2,000,000 clones, approximately 95% seen once. The sequence was obtained from a man between 18 and 29 years old in good health. Some clones in this sample may be carry-over from other donors' samples. The source material was naive CD4+ T cells from PBMCs. Subset given: CD45RA+ positively selected.

The CDR3: CASSQRRTGVRNTEAFF. CDR3 nucleotides: TGCGCCAGCAGTCAAAGGAGGACAGGGGTGAGGAACACTGAAGCTTTCTTT. V usage is TRBV23-1 and J usage is TRBJ1-1; 9 bases align to TRBD1. TRBV23-1 is placed among ORFs of uncertain function. The length of the CDR3 is 17 residues. V lost 2 bases and J lost 1; bases outside the gene matches: 8.